This T cell receptor beta chain was captured in a study of neoadjuvant nivolumab and ipilimumab in lung cancer. Study details: Nivolumab 3 mg/kg was given days 1, 15 and 29, plus ipilimumab 1 mg/kg day 1 in combination. Whole-study findings and limits: From pretherapy to surgery, tumor richness and clonality rose with dual therapy. TCR sequencing covered a small number of samples. Pretherapy blood TCR richness correlated positively with resected tumor richness.

The table came from immunoSEQ multiplex PCR; TCRdb's copy has only in-frame clones and leaves some out. This sample has tens of thousands of clones, with around 89% found just once. In its sample, this clone was seen once. What it binds is not known. Trimming removed 5 bases from V and 0 bases from J; junction bases left unmatched: 10. Germline lookup yields CDR1 SGHVS and CDR2 FQNEAQ. The CDR3 is 17 amino acids. This TCR was sampled from an adult with non-small cell lung cancer. Some clones in this sample may be carry-over from other donors' samples. The specimen was blood, collected before neoadjuvant nivolumab, alone or with ipilimumab. The chain employs TRBV7-8 and TRBJ2-1; 7 bases agree with TRBD1. CDR3 loop: CASSPGTVLNSYNEQFF. Written as DNA, the CDR3 is TGTGCCAGCAGCCCGGGGACAGTCCTTAACTCCTACAATGAGCAGTTCTTC.